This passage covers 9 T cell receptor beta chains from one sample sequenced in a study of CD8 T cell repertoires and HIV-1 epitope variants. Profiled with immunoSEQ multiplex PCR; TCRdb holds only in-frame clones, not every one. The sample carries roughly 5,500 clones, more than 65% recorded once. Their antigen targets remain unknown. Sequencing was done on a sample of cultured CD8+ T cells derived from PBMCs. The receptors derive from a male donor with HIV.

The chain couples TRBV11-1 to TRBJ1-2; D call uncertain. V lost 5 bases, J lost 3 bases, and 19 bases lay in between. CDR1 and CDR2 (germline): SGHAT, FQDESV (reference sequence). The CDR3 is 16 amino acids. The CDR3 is CASSPWPVELDYGYTF. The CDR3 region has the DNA TGTGCCAGCAGCCCTTGGCCGGTAGAATTGGACTATGGCTACACCTTC. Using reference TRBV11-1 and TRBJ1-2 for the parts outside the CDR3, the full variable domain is EAEVAQSPRYKITEKSQAVAFWCDPISGHATLYWYRQILGQGPELLVQFQDESVVDDSQLPKDRFSAERLKGVDSTLKIQPAELGDSAMYLCASSPWPVELDYGYTFGSGTRLTVV.

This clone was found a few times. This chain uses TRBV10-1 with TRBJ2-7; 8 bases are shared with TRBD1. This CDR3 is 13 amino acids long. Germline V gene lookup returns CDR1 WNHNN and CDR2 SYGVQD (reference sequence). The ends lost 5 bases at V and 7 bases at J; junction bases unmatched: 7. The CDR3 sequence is CASSLGQAGEQYF. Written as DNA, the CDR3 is TGCGCCAGCAGTTTGGGACAGGCGGGGGAGCAGTACTTC.

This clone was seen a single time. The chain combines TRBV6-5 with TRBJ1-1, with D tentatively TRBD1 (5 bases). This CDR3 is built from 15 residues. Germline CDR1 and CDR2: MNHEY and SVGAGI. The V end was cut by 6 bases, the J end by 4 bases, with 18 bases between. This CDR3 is CASSLRNTGGTEAFF. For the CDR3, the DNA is TGTGCCAGCAGCCTACGTAATACGGGGGGCACTGAAGCTTTCTTT.

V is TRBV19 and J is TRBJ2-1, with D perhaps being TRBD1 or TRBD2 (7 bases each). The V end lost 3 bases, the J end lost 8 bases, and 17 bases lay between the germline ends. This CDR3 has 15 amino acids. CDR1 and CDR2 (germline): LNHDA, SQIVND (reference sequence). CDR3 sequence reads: CASSMGGGPSDEQFF. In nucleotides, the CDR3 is TGTGCCAGTAGTATGGGAGGGGGCCCCTCGGATGAGCAGTTCTTC.

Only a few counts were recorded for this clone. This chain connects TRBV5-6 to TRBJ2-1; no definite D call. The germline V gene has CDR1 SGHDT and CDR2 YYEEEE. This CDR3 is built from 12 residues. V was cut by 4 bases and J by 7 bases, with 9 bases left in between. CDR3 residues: CASSVPENEQFF. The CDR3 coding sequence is TGTGCCAGCAGCGTACCAGAGAATGAGCAGTTCTTC. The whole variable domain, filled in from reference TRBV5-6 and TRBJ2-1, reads DAGVTQSPTHLIKTRGQQVTLRCSPKSGHDTVSWYQQALGQGPQFIFQYYEEEERQRGNFPDRFSGHQFPNYSSELNVNALLLGDSALYLCASSVPENEQFFGPGTRLTVL.

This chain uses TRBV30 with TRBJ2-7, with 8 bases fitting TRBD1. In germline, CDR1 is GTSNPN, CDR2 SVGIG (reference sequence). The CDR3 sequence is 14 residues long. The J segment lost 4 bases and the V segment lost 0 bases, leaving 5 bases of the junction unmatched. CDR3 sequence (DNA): TGTGCCTGGAGTGTAGGACAGGGCCCTTACGAGCAGTACTTC. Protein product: CAWSVGQGPYEQYF.

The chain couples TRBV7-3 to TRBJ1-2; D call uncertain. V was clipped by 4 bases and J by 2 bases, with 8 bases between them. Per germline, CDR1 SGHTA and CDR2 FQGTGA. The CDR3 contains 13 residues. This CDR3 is CASSSEVNYGYTF. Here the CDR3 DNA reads TGTGCCAGCAGCTCTGAGGTCAACTATGGCTACACCTTC.

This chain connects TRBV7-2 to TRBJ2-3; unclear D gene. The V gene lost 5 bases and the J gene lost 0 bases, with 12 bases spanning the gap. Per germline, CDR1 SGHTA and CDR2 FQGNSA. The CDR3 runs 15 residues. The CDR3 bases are TGTGCCAGCAGCCCGGACCTCTTGAGCACAGATACGCAGTATTTT. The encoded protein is CASSPDLLSTDTQYF.

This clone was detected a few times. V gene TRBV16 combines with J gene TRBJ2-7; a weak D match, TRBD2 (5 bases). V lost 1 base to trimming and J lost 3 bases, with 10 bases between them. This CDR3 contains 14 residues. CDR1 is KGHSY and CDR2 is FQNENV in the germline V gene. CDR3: CASSQYKGDYEQYF. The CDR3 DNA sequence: TGTGCCAGCAGCCAATATAAGGGAGACTACGAGCAGTACTTC.